This T cell receptor (beta chain) was found in a study of cytotoxic CD8 clonotypes in ibrutinib-treated CLL. Overall study context: The patient breakdown showed more than 9 relapsed/refractory and some 14 treatment-naive cases, with some 18 IGHV unmutated. Patients attained 25 or so partial and 2 complete responses; at median approximately 70 months, around 14 remained remitted while around twelve progressed.

This clone was recorded a few times. The target antigen is unknown. Regarding the study as a whole: Clonality measured at baseline exceeded age-matched healthy donors, tracking circulating CD8+ T-cell counts. Public clonotypes, an uncommon group, contracted or remained stable on treatment.

The CDR3 contains 12 residues. The V end lost 2 bases, the J end lost 7 bases, and 8 bases lay between the germline ends. Germline V lookup: CDR1 MNHNY, CDR2 SVGAGI (reference sequence). Sequencing used immunoSEQ multiplex PCR; TCRdb keeps in-frame clones, though not all of them. The data contain around 310,000 clones, around four fifths of them singletons. This specimen consisted of PBMCs, obtained before ibrutinib treatment. This receptor was obtained from a human donor with chronic lymphocytic leukemia. The chain has TRBV6-6 and TRBJ1-2; D gene unclear. The CDR3 protein is CASSYTSIGYTF. The CDR3 DNA follows: TGTGCCAGCAGTTACACGTCTATTGGCTACACCTTC.